This T cell receptor beta chain came from a study of T-cell memory formation after mild COVID-19. On the study more broadly: TCR clustering was largely donor specific. Findings and caveats of the study: Memory cells collected pre-infection included some clones that later responded, suggesting cross-reactive memory joined. In second-wave clones peaking day 37, SARS-CoV-2 specificity remained unconfirmed. Researchers report contracting CD4+ clones mostly in CM and EM, with CD8+ clones in EMRA.

With 7 bases clipped from V and 6 bases from J, the junction kept 9 bases outside the gene matches. This CDR3 region has 15 residues. Germline CDR1 and CDR2: MNHEY and SMNVEV (reference sequence). TCRdb called the 5' RACE reads again in MiXCR, with one record for every CDR3 protein. In the table there are around 510,000 distinct CDR3 sequences, roughly 21% of which are singletons. This clonotype was seen a few times. Antigen specificity is unknown. Sequenced input: PBMCs or a T cell subset sorted from them (not recorded which). This TCR derives from an adult woman who had mild COVID-19 (a few samples of this study predate the infection). Cell type and time point are not known. The chain is built from TRBV27 and TRBJ1-5, with 10 bases fitting TRBD1. The CDR3 sequence is CASKKMGQGTQPQHF. In DNA form, the CDR3 reads TGTGCCAGCAAAAAAATGGGACAGGGGACTCAGCCCCAGCATTTT.